This entry lists 4 T cell receptor beta chains sequenced from one sample in a study of blood T cell repertoires in COVID-19. The protocol was immunoSEQ multiplex PCR, while the TCRdb copy is restricted to in-frame clones and leaves out a portion. Of 300,000 to 400,000 clones in the sample, 85% were seen once. Input material: PBMCs or T cells enriched from blood (not recorded which). Every receptor here comes from a woman aged 30 to 39 who had been exposed to COVID-19.

The chain is built from TRBV3-1 (or the pseudogene TRBV3-2) and TRBJ1-2; TRBD1 agrees at 8 bases. Germline loops: CDR1 LGHDT, CDR2 YNNKEL (reference sequence). CDR3 length equals 14 residues. V lost 8 bases, J lost 8 bases, and 13 bases stayed unmatched. The CDR3 DNA reads TGTGCCAGCCAACTAGGACAGGGTTGGGGGGGCTACACCTTC. As protein: CASQLGQGWGGYTF.

This clone was observed a few times. The CDR3 DNA reads TGTGCCAGCAGCTTGATGCCTAGCGAAGTGCTGTTCTTC. Translated: CASSLMPSEVLFF. The V call is TRBV7-2, the J call TRBJ2-1; D may be TRBD2 (6 bases). Trimming cost V 3 bases and J 15 bases, with 18 bases left between them. This CDR3 comprises 13 residues. Germline values: CDR1 SGHTA, CDR2 FQGNSA. The full variable domain, with the rest looked up from reference TRBV7-2 and TRBJ2-1, is GAGVSQSPSNKVTEKGKDVELRCDPISGHTALYWYRQSLGQGLEFLIYFQGNSAPDKSGLPSDRFSAERTGGSVSTLTIQRTQQEDSAVYLCASSLMPSEVLFFGPGTRLTVL.

This clone has just one count. The chain carries TRBV9 and TRBJ2-1; 9 positions match TRBD1. V shed 2 bases, J shed 10 bases, and the junction held 4 bases outside the gene matches. Per the germline V gene, CDR1 is SGDLS and CDR2 is YYNGEE. This CDR3 has 13 residues. CDR3 bases: TGTGCCAGCAGCGTCCGACAGGGGGGAGAGCAGTTCTTC. Residues: CASSVRQGGEQFF.

J is TRBJ2-1 and V is TRBV7-2; unclear D gene. V lost 0 bases and J lost 3, with 12 bases in between. The CDR3 spans 16 residues. Germline-derived CDR1 and CDR2 are SGHTA and FQGNSA. CDR3 coding DNA: TGTGCCAGCAGCTTAGCGCGTACTTTTATCTACAATGAGCAGTTCTTC. Protein: CASSLARTFIYNEQFF. The full variable domain, completed using reference TRBV7-2 and TRBJ2-1, is GAGVSQSPSNKVTEKGKDVELRCDPISGHTALYWYRQSLGQGLEFLIYFQGNSAPDKSGLPSDRFSAERTGGSVSTLTIQRTQQEDSAVYLCASSLARTFIYNEQFFGPGTRLTVL.